Each of the 27 T cell receptor beta chains below was sequenced from the same sample in a study of identical twins (dated by TCRdb to about 2016). The receptor library was made with 5' RACE. Sequencing used an Illumina HiSeq 2000. TCRdb itself trimmed the public reads at Q25 with fastp, ran MiXCR and retained productive beta chains. Here each entry gathers all rows of one CDR3 protein and keeps the most common genes and DNA. The sample table holds approximately 670,000 distinct CDR3 sequences, of which less than 7% were seen once. The ten largest clones represent about 1.8% of the sample. Sequencing was performed on naive T cells sorted from blood. In the paper's terms, the cell subset or site label means: cells isolated with a human naive T-cell isolation kit. Source of these receptors: a man between 18 and 35 years old in good health.

This clonotype was picked up a small number of times. The rearrangement links TRBV7-8 to TRBJ1-2; D possibly corresponds to TRBD1 (5 bases). CDR3 length: 16 amino acids. Trimming cost V 5 bases and J 5 bases, with 21 bases left between them. CDR1 SGHVS and CDR2 FQNEAQ come from the germline V gene. The CDR3 DNA reads TGTGCCAGCAGCGTCCTAGAAACAGGCGGGGGATATGGCTACACCTTC. It encodes CASSVLETGGGYGYTF. The complete variable domain, with remaining parts taken from reference TRBV7-8 and TRBJ1-2, reads GAGVSQSPRYKVAKRGQDVALRCDPISGHVSLFWYQQALGQGPEFLTYFQNEAQLDKSGLPSDRFFAERPEGSVSTLKIQRTQQEDSAVYLCASSVLETGGGYGYTFGSGTRLTVV.

The chain joins TRBV27 to TRBJ2-6; TRBD1 might be the D (5 bases). Trimming cost V 4 bases and J 5 bases, with 21 bases left between them. The CDR3 loop spans 18 amino acids. Germline V CDR1 and CDR2: MNHEY, SMNVEV (reference sequence). CDR3 region: CASSYIQPASGRANVLTF. DNA of the CDR3: TGTGCCAGCAGTTACATCCAACCGGCCTCAGGGAGGGCCAACGTCCTGACTTTC. Looking up the rest from reference TRBV27 and TRBJ2-6 gives the full variable domain: EAQVTQNPRYLITVTGKKLTVTCSQNMNHEYMSWYRQDPGLGLRQIYYSMNVEVTDKGDVPEGYKVSRKEKRNFPLILESPSPNQTSLYFCASSYIQPASGRANVLTFGAGSRLTVL.

The J gene is TRBJ2-3, the V gene TRBV2; D tentatively reads TRBD1 or TRBD2 (6 bases each). V was cut by 4 bases and J by 4 bases, with 9 bases left in between. Germline values: CDR1 SNHLY, CDR2 FYNNEI. CDR3 length equals 13 residues. CDR3 DNA: TGTGCCAGCAGTGCGGGGGCGGCAGATACGCAGTATTTT. Translation: CASSAGAADTQYF. Variable domain in full (rest from reference TRBV2 and TRBJ2-3): EPEVTQTPSHQVTQMGQEVILRCVPISNHLYFYWYRQILGQKVEFLVSFYNNEISEKSEIFDDQFSVERPDGSNFTLKIRSTKLEDSAMYFCASSAGAADTQYFGPGTRLTVL.

Ten or more counts support this clonotype. J is TRBJ2-1 and V is TRBV20-1; D is possibly TRBD2 (5 bases). The CDR3 extends over 10 amino acids. Germline V gives CDR1 DFQATT, CDR2 SNEGSKA (reference sequence). Trimming took off 5 bases at V and 9 bases at J, with 8 bases between the two ends. In nucleotides, the CDR3 is TGCAGTGCTGGCGGGCCTGAGCAGTTCTTC. It encodes CSAGGPEQFF.

The rearrangement joins TRBV7-8 to TRBJ1-5; TRBD1 matches 7 bases. With V trimmed by 5 bases and J by 9 bases, 13 bases remained unmatched. CDR1 is SGHVS and CDR2 is FQNEAQ in the germline V gene. The CDR3 sequence is 15 residues long. The CDR3 is CASSTTGLGGPPQHF. The CDR3 DNA sequence: TGTGCCAGCAGCACGACAGGGTTGGGGGGACCGCCCCAGCATTTT.

Ten or more counts support this clonotype. J is TRBJ2-1 and V is TRBV12-3 or TRBV12-4; D is uncertain. The V and J ends lost 3 bases and 0 bases respectively, with 6 bases between them. The CDR3 consists of 14 residues. The DNA of the CDR3 is TGTGCCAGCAGTTTGGATGGCTCCTACAATGAGCAGTTCTTC. It is translated as CASSLDGSYNEQFF.

The chain has TRBV6-5 and TRBJ2-1; 9 nucleotides match TRBD1. Trimming at V came to 2 bases and at J to 4 bases, leaving 9 bases not matched to a gene. Per germline, CDR1 MNHEY and CDR2 SVGAGI. CDR3 length equals 17 residues. In DNA, the CDR3 is TGTGCCAGCAGTTACGCGCCCTGGACAGGGGCATACAATGAGCAGTTCTTC. This sequence encodes CASSYAPWTGAYNEQFF.

This clonotype appeared a few times. V usage is TRBV12-3 or TRBV12-4 and J usage is TRBJ2-1; tentatively, D is TRBD2 (6 bases). The CDR3 runs 15 residues. The V end lost 7 bases, the J end lost 6 bases, and 19 bases lay between the germline ends. The CDR3 DNA follows: TGTGCCAGCACCTTAAGGGCGGGGATGACCAATGAGCAGTTCTTC. It is translated as CASTLRAGMTNEQFF.

V is TRBV6-5 and J is TRBJ2-1; the match to TRBD2 covers 8 bases. The V gene end was trimmed by 0 bases and the J gene end by 7 bases; junction bases not matched to a gene: 8. This CDR3 is built from 16 residues. Per germline, CDR1 MNHEY and CDR2 SVGAGI. The CDR3 nucleotides read TGTGCCAGCAGTTACTCGAGCAGCGGGAGTTGGAATGAGCAGTTCTTC. Translating gives CASSYSSSGSWNEQFF.

The chain joins TRBV5-1 to TRBJ2-1, with 7 bases matching TRBD1. Looked up from germline, CDR1 is SGHRS and CDR2 is YFSETQ. With V trimmed by 4 bases and J by 4 bases, 11 bases remained unmatched. The CDR3 is 16 residues long. CDR3: CASSGRGQYPYNEQFF. CDR3 in DNA: TGCGCCAGCAGCGGCAGGGGACAGTACCCGTACAATGAGCAGTTCTTC.

The chain carries TRBV6-2 or TRBV6-3 and TRBJ2-7; 10 bases are shared with TRBD2. Trimming took 9 bases from V and 6 from J; bases not matched to a gene: 8. In germline, CDR1 is MNHEY, CDR2 SVGEGT. The CDR3 has 13 residues. Here the CDR3 DNA reads TGTGCCAGTGGACTAGCGGCCCAGGGCGAGCAGTACTTC. Translation: CASGLAAQGEQYF.

The CDR3 here is CASSFGRLSEAFF. Here the CDR3 DNA reads TGTGCCAGCAGCTTTGGACGATTATCTGAAGCTTTCTTT. This sequence joins TRBV5-6 and TRBJ1-1; no clear D gene. The germline V gene has CDR1 SGHDT and CDR2 YYEEEE. V lost 2 bases, J lost 6 bases, and 11 bases lay in between. The CDR3 is made up of 13 amino acids.

This clonotype came up many times. As DNA, the CDR3 is TGTGCCAGCAGTACGCTTCAGGGGGGGGGTCAGCCCCAGCATTTT. It specifies CASSTLQGGGQPQHF. The rearrangement uses TRBV6-1 and TRBJ1-5; 7 bases agree with TRBD1. J lost 6 bases, V lost 5 bases, and 10 bases had no gene match. The CDR3 has 15 amino acids. Per the germline V gene, CDR1 is MNHNS and CDR2 is SASEGT.

The chain has TRBV20-1 and TRBJ2-2, with TRBD1 matching over 12 bases. The CDR3 runs to 15 residues. CDR1 is DFQATT and CDR2 is SNEGSKA in the germline V gene (reference sequence). V lost 5 bases to trimming and J lost 7 bases; unmatched junction nucleotides: 8. CDR3 nucleotides: TGCAGTGCTCCGGAGGGACAGGGGGCCGGCGGGGAGCTGTTTTTT. Its translation is CSAPEGQGAGGELFF.

This clonotype occurred many times. The chain joins TRBV6-2 or TRBV6-3 to TRBJ2-3; D is ambiguous. V lost 2 bases and J 5 bases, leaving 14 bases between the germline ends. Germline assignment: CDR1 MNHEY and CDR2 SVGEGT. The CDR3 has 15 residues. CDR3 DNA sequence: TGTGCCAGCAGTTACCCTCCTCCAGAGGTAGATACGCAGTATTTT. This translates into CASSYPPPEVDTQYF.

This clonotype was seen many times. The chain uses TRBV24-1 and TRBJ1-5; D is uncertain. Deletions cut 1 base from V and 6 bases from J, with 3 bases between. CDR3 length equals 12 residues. From germline, CDR1 is KGHDR and CDR2 SFDVKD. CDR3 nucleotides: TGTGCCACCAGTGATTTCGGTCAGCCCCAGCATTTT. Amino acids: CATSDFGQPQHF.

This clonotype has a count of ten or more. V and J are TRBV5-5 and TRBJ2-7; D may correspond to TRBD1 or TRBD2 (6 bases each). The CDR3 contains 12 residues. Germline CDR1 is SGHKS and CDR2 is YYEKEE (reference sequence). With 2 bases removed from V and 5 bases from J, the gap between germline ends came to 8 bases. This CDR3 reads CASSFGGNEQYF. The CDR3 DNA reads TGTGCCAGCAGCTTCGGGGGCAACGAGCAGTACTTC.

This clonotype was counted at least ten times. The chain is built from TRBV7-9 and TRBJ2-7; no clear D. Trimming pared 2 bases from V and 3 bases from J, leaving 11 bases between. Germline loops: CDR1 SEHNR, CDR2 FQNEAQ (reference sequence). CDR3 length equals 14 residues. The CDR3 here is CASSLSSANYEQYF. CDR3 coding DNA: TGTGCCAGCAGCTTATCGAGCGCAAACTACGAGCAGTACTTC.

The sample holds many counts of this clonotype. The rearrangement links TRBV6-5 to TRBJ2-2, with 14 bases that match TRBD2. V was pared by 0 bases and J by 4 bases, with 4 bases of the junction left unmatched. This CDR3 region has 18 residues. Germline V lookup: CDR1 MNHEY, CDR2 SVGAGI. CDR3 residues: CASSYSPGLAGGTGELFF. The CDR3 coding sequence is TGTGCCAGCAGTTACTCCCCCGGACTAGCGGGAGGCACCGGGGAGCTGTTTTTT.

The table lists this clonotype with a few counts. The chain employs TRBV5-1 and TRBJ2-1, with 7 bases identical to TRBD2. CDR3 size: 15 residues. CDR1 and CDR2 from the germline V gene are SGHRS and YFSETQ. With 4 bases clipped from V and 5 bases from J, the junction kept 9 bases outside the gene matches. The CDR3 reads CASSPAGGGHNEQFF. The CDR3 nucleotides read TGCGCCAGCAGCCCAGCTGGGGGGGGTCACAATGAGCAGTTCTTC.

This clonotype was found many times. V gene TRBV27 combines with J gene TRBJ2-1, with D unresolved. Trimming shortened V by 3 bases and J by 8 bases, and 8 bases separated the two germline ends. Germline loops: CDR1 MNHEY, CDR2 SMNVEV (reference sequence). The CDR3 has 12 residues. Written as DNA, the CDR3 is TGTGCCAGCAGTTTGAACGGTGATGAGCAGTTCTTC. Protein: CASSLNGDEQFF.

This clonotype came up a few times. This sequence joins TRBV7-9 and TRBJ2-7; perhaps TRBD2 as D (5 bases). V lost 0 bases to trimming and J lost 5 bases, with 11 bases between them. Per the germline V gene, CDR1 is SEHNR and CDR2 is FQNEAQ (reference sequence). The length of the CDR3 is 14 residues. CDR3 coding DNA: TGTGCCAGCAGCTTAGCAGGGAGTACCCACGAGCAGTACGTC. It translates to CASSLAGSTHEQYV.

This CDR3 reads CASSPSPGQELGEQYV. The CDR3 nucleotides read TGTGCCAGCTCACCCAGCCCGGGACAGGAACTGGGCGAGCAGTACGTC. This rearrangement joins TRBV18 to TRBJ2-7; TRBD1 aligns across 8 bases. The V and J ends lost 3 bases and 6 bases, in that order; junction bases with no gene match: 13. The CDR3 totals 16 residues. Germline CDR1 reads KGHSH; CDR2 reads LQKENI.

This clonotype was counted many times. V gene TRBV5-1 combines with J gene TRBJ1-5; D not certain. V gave up 0 bases and J gave up 1 base, with 8 bases separating them. The CDR3 runs 15 residues. CDR1 and CDR2 from the germline V gene are SGHRS and YFSETQ. CDR3 amino acids: CASSLGQNSNQPQHF. In DNA, the CDR3 is TGCGCCAGCAGCTTGGGGCAGAACAGCAATCAGCCCCAGCATTTT.

This clonotype showed up many times. CDR3 sequence (DNA): TGTGCCAGCAGTTTCCAATATAGCGGAGGTGAGGATGACTACGAGCAGTACTTC. Encoded protein: CASSFQYSGGEDDYEQYF. The gene calls are TRBV28 and TRBJ2-7; a weak D match, TRBD2 (6 bases). Trimming removed 3 bases at V and 3 bases at J, with 24 bases between. Germline CDR1 reads MDHEN; CDR2 reads SYDVKM. This CDR3 region has 18 residues.

The J gene is TRBJ2-7, the V gene TRBV5-4; 11 bases line up with TRBD2. This CDR3 comprises 14 residues. The ends lost 5 bases at V and 1 base at J; junction bases unmatched: 2. Looked up from germline, CDR1 is SGHNT and CDR2 is YYREEE (reference sequence). CDR3 nucleotides: TGTGCCAGCAGAACTAGCGGGGGATCCTACGAGCAGTACGTC. This gives the protein CASRTSGGSYEQYV.

This clonotype was observed at least ten times. This chain connects TRBV20-1 to TRBJ2-1; D possibly uses TRBD1 or TRBD2 (6 bases each). Per the germline V gene, CDR1 is DFQATT and CDR2 is SNEGSKA (reference sequence). This CDR3 comprises 14 residues. The germline V and J ends were trimmed by 5 bases and 4 bases, with 15 bases remaining between them. The CDR3 is CSAGGLNQYNEQFF. CDR3 DNA sequence: TGCAGTGCTGGGGGGCTAAACCAATACAATGAGCAGTTCTTC.